This TCR beta chain was identified in a study of shared clonotypes between healthy human individuals. Study-level findings and limits: Larger richness was generally estimated for naive than memory subsets. Rarefaction indicated that sorted-subset sequencing remained incomplete although depth was large.

V shed 1 base and J shed 1 base, with 10 bases lying between them. Per the germline V gene, CDR1 is KGHSY and CDR2 is FQNENV. This CDR3 is built from 16 residues. The table lists this clone with a count of one. The antigen is undetermined. The table came from immunoSEQ multiplex PCR; TCRdb's copy has only in-frame clones and leaves some out. The data contain 600,000 to 800,000 clones, over 60% of them singletons. Sequences were obtained from memory CD4+ T cells sorted from blood. The subset: CD45RA-negative fraction. The chain has TRBV16 and TRBJ2-2; D uncertain. This clonotype originated in a woman in her thirties in good health. CDR3 nucleotide sequence: TGTGCCAGCAGCCAATATGCCCAAGTGAACACCGGGGAGCTGTTTTTT. Protein product: CASSQYAQVNTGELFF.